This entry concerns a single T cell receptor beta chain. Profiling relied on immunoSEQ multiplex PCR, and the TCRdb table lists in-frame clones only, not all of them. The repertoire holds fewer than 40,000 clones, roughly 90% seen once, with 22% in the top ten. This specimen belongs to a study of sequential checkpoint blockade in melanoma. About the research overall: Patients were randomized 1:1 to nivolumab-then-ipilimumab or ipilimumab-then-nivolumab first-line. After both sequences, patients received maintenance nivolumab.

As to treatment: randomized to nivolumab then ipilimumab (arm A) or the reverse (arm B). From thawed PBMCs, live CD3+CD8+ cells negative for CD19 and CD56 were sorted. The CDR3 runs 14 residues. The J segment lost 4 bases and the V segment lost 7 bases, leaving 7 bases of the junction unmatched. Germline-derived CDR1 and CDR2 are ENHRY and SYGVKD. This sequence originates from a human donor with melanoma. The sample here was CD8+ T cells sorted from blood (inferred from file names), taken from a patient given nivolumab and ipilimumab in sequence. The chain employs TRBV10-3 and TRBJ2-5, with 9 bases aligning to TRBD1. This chain's CDR3 is CAINDDRGGETQYF. In DNA, the CDR3 is TGTGCCATCAACGATGACAGGGGGGGAGAGACCCAGTACTTC.